This TCR beta chain was found in a study of OX40 agonist ivuxolimab in advanced cancers. Study summary: Every 2 weeks, ivuxolimab was infused into the patients intravenously at between 0.01 and 10 mg/kg. A partial response was reached by three patients: one with hepatocellular carcinoma and two with cutaneous melanoma. Study conclusions and caveats: On average, CD8+ T cells showed a greater number of expanded clones than CD4+.

This CDR3 comprises 13 residues. V shed 4 bases and J shed 10 bases, with 16 bases lying between them. In germline, CDR1 is GTSNPN, CDR2 SVGIG (reference sequence). A word on this clone: Its target is unknown.

TCRdb keeps only in-frame clones here, not all; method: immunoSEQ multiplex PCR. Among some 62,000 clones listed, more than 85% were seen once. The material was CD4+ or CD8+ T cells sorted from blood, obtained in a trial of the OX40 agonist ivuxolimab. This TCR was recovered from an adult with an advanced solid tumor such as melanoma, head and neck, liver or kidney cancer. The J gene is TRBJ1-4, the V gene TRBV30; perhaps TRBD1 as D (6 bases). CDR3 DNA: TGTGCCTGGATTCCGGGGGGCAGGGGAAAACTGTTTTTT. It encodes CAWIPGGRGKLFF.